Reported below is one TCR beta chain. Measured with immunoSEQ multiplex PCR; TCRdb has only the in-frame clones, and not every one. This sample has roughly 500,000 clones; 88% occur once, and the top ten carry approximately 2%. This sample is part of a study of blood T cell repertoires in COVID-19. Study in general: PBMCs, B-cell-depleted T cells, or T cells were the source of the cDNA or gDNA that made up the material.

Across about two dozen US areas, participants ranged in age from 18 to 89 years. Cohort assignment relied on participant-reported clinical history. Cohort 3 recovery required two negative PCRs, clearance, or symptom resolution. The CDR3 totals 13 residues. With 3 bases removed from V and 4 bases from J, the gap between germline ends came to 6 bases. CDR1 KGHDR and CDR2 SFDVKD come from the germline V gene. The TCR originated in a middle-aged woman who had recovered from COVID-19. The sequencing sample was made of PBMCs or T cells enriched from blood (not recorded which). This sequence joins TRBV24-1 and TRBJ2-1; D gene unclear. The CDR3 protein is CATSDPSYNEQFF. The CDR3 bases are TGTGCCACCAGTGATCCCAGTTACAATGAGCAGTTCTTC.